The 20 T cell receptor beta chains in this list originate from one sample, sequenced in a study of blood T cell repertoires in COVID-19. Sequencing used immunoSEQ multiplex PCR; TCRdb keeps in-frame clones, though not all of them. The sample has approximately 84,000 clones; over 65% are singletons. The sample comprised peripheral blood. The origin of the receptors is a man aged 50 to 59 with active or convalescent COVID-19.

This clone was observed a handful of times. The chain carries TRBV27 and TRBJ2-3; TRBD1 matches at 7 bases. Per germline, CDR1 MNHEY and CDR2 SMNVEV (reference sequence). The ends lost 3 bases at V and 0 bases at J; junction bases unmatched: 3. CDR3 length: 15 residues. DNA for the CDR3: TGTGCCAGCAGTTTGGGACAGTCTAGCACAGATACGCAGTATTTT. Translating gives CASSLGQSSTDTQYF.

The chain is built from TRBV19 and TRBJ2-1; TRBD2 matches 8 bases. Germline V gene sequence: CDR1 LNHDA, CDR2 SQIVND (reference sequence). This CDR3 has 15 amino acids. The junction had 5 bases not matched to a gene; V was cut back by 3 bases and J by 4 bases. CDR3 in amino acids: CASSMQAGEYNEQFF. The CDR3 coding sequence is TGTGCCAGTAGTATGCAAGCGGGGGAATACAATGAGCAGTTCTTC.

The chain combines TRBV7-3 with TRBJ2-3; 9 bases fit TRBD2. This CDR3 has 14 residues. CDR1 is SGHTA, CDR2 FQGTGA, per germline. After removal of 5 bases from V and 2 bases from J, the junction contained 2 bases not matched to a gene. The CDR3 loop reads CASSLAGSTDTQYF. CDR3 coding DNA: TGTGCCAGCAGCCTAGCGGGGTCCACAGATACGCAGTATTTT.

The chain employs TRBV9 and TRBJ2-2; TRBD2 aligns across 8 bases. The length of the CDR3 is 14 residues. Germline values: CDR1 SGDLS, CDR2 YYNGEE. J gave up 5 bases and V 4 bases, and 4 bases lay outside the gene matches. CDR3 residues: CASSPGGETGELFF. Written as DNA, the CDR3 is TGTGCCAGCAGCCCGGGGGGGGAGACCGGGGAGCTGTTTTTT.

This rearrangement joins TRBV27 to TRBJ1-6, with 7 bases that match TRBD1. The CDR3 consists of 15 residues. Germline-derived CDR1 and CDR2 are MNHEY and SMNVEV (reference sequence). V shed 8 bases, J shed 3 bases, and the junction held 7 bases outside the gene matches. The CDR3 spells CASPRTGIYNSPLHF. The CDR3 coding sequence is TGTGCCAGCCCAAGGACAGGTATCTATAATTCACCCCTCCACTTT.

The table lists this clone with a few counts. The rearrangement uses TRBV5-1 and TRBJ1-1; TRBD1 is a possible D gene (5 bases). This CDR3 region has 15 residues. In germline, CDR1 is SGHRS, CDR2 YFSETQ. V was pared by 4 bases and J by 4 bases, with 17 bases between. CDR3 DNA sequence: TGCGCCAGCAGCCAACTTGCAGGGATCAGCACTGAAGCTTTCTTT. As protein: CASSQLAGISTEAFF.

Turning to this clone: The sample carries other DNA sequences with the same CDR3. The chain has TRBV19 and TRBJ1-5; 8 bases line up with TRBD1. From germline, CDR1 is LNHDA and CDR2 SQIVND (reference sequence). CDR3 length: 14 residues. V trimming: 4 bases; J trimming: 2 bases; junction bases outside the gene matches: 1. Written as DNA, the CDR3 is TGTGCCAGTAGTAAGGGACAGGGCAATCAGCCCCAGCATTTT. Its translation is CASSKGQGNQPQHF.

V and J are TRBV27 and TRBJ1-2, with D maybe TRBD1 (5 bases). The V end was cut by 5 bases, the J end by 8 bases, with 15 bases between. This CDR3 comprises 13 residues. CDR1 is MNHEY, CDR2 SMNVEV, per germline (reference sequence). CDR3 loop: CASSHARGEGYTF. CDR3 nucleotides: TGTGCCAGCAGTCATGCAAGGGGTGAGGGCTACACCTTC.

This clone appeared once. V gene TRBV7-9 combines with J gene TRBJ1-1, with a possible D match to TRBD1 (5 bases). With 5 bases removed from V and 6 bases from J, the gap between germline ends came to 22 bases. The CDR3 spans 16 residues. CDR1 is SEHNR, CDR2 FQNEAQ, per germline (reference sequence). The CDR3 nucleotides read TGTGCCAGCAGCCCCAGGCTGGGAATGGGACTATCTGAAGCTTTCTTT. It encodes CASSPRLGMGLSEAFF.

This chain joins TRBV6-2 or TRBV6-3 and TRBJ1-1; D is unclear. From germline, CDR1 is MNHEY and CDR2 SVGEGT. V gave up 5 bases and J gave up 1 base, with 8 bases separating them. The CDR3 loop spans 13 amino acids. The CDR3 is CASSVSWNTEAFF. The CDR3 coding sequence is TGTGCCAGCAGTGTATCCTGGAACACTGAAGCTTTCTTT.

CDR3 loop: CASSPGNRDETQYF. The CDR3 bases are TGCGCCAGCAGCCCAGGGAACAGGGACGAGACCCAGTACTTC. This chain joins TRBV5-1 and TRBJ2-5; tentative D call: TRBD1 (6 bases). The germline gives CDR1 SGHRS, CDR2 YFSETQ. Deletions cut 4 bases from V and 5 bases from J, with 15 bases between. This CDR3 region has 14 residues.

The V call is TRBV7-2, the J call TRBJ1-4, with 9 bases identical to TRBD1. J gave up 8 bases and V 4 bases, and 8 bases lay outside the gene matches. The CDR3 contains 15 residues. Germline V gene data show CDR1 as SGHTA and CDR2 as FQGNSA. The CDR3 DNA reads TGTGCCAGCAGCTCCCTGGGACAGGGATTCGAAAAACTGTTTTTT. Amino acid sequence: CASSSLGQGFEKLFF.

The J gene is TRBJ1-1, the V gene TRBV5-4, with 8 bases lining up with TRBD1. The CDR3 sequence is 17 residues long. J gave up 6 bases and V 3 bases, and 16 bases lay outside the gene matches. Germline V gene lookup returns CDR1 SGHNT and CDR2 YYREEE (reference sequence). CDR3 amino acids: CASSSLAKQGVPSEAFF. Here the CDR3 DNA reads TGTGCCAGCAGCTCCTTAGCGAAACAGGGGGTTCCCTCTGAAGCTTTCTTT.

This clone has only a few counts. The chain joins TRBV3-1 (or the pseudogene TRBV3-2) to TRBJ1-6; D is uncertain. Germline lookup yields CDR1 LGHDT and CDR2 YNNKEL (reference sequence). The CDR3 length is 14 residues. Trimming pared 0 bases from V and 7 bases from J, leaving 7 bases between. The CDR3 DNA is TGTGCCAGCAGCCAAGAGACTGCAAATTCACCCCTCCACTTT. It codes for CASSQETANSPLHF.

The gene calls are TRBV10-1 and TRBJ1-2; D is unresolved. Trimming removed 5 bases from V and 2 bases from J, with 9 bases in between. The CDR3 is 13 amino acids. The germline V gene has CDR1 WNHNN and CDR2 SYGVQD (reference sequence). The CDR3 DNA follows: TGCGCCAGCAGTAATTCAGCGAACTATGGCTACACCTTC. Encoded protein: CASSNSANYGYTF.

This clone occurred a few times. This chain links TRBV9 with TRBJ2-6; possibly TRBD2 for D (6 bases). The CDR3 has 15 amino acids. Germline V gene sequence: CDR1 SGDLS, CDR2 YYNGEE. V dropped 4 bases and J dropped 2 bases, with 10 bases sitting between them. The CDR3 DNA reads as TGTGCCAGCAGCTCTGCGGGGACTGGGGCCAACGTCCTGACTTTC. This codes for CASSSAGTGANVLTF.

This clone was detected a few times. The chain employs TRBV9 and TRBJ2-1, with 10 bases aligning to TRBD2. The CDR3 extends over 14 amino acids. Trimming removed 6 bases from V and 8 bases from J; junction bases left unmatched: 8. Germline CDR1 SGDLS, CDR2 YYNGEE. Here the CDR3 reads CASTASGGAHEQFF. For the CDR3, the DNA is TGTGCCAGCACTGCAAGCGGGGGGGCACATGAGCAGTTCTTC.

The rearrangement joins TRBV18 to TRBJ2-2; possibly TRBD2 for D (5 bases). The CDR3 consists of 12 residues. V lost 7 bases and J lost 7, with 10 bases in between. In germline, CDR1 is KGHSH, CDR2 LQKENI. The CDR3: CASYPGSGELFF. For the CDR3, the DNA is TGTGCCAGCTATCCGGGGAGCGGGGAGCTGTTTTTT.

V gene TRBV5-1 combines with J gene TRBJ2-2; D may be TRBD1 (5 bases). Germline V lookup: CDR1 SGHRS, CDR2 YFSETQ. The CDR3 loop spans 19 amino acids. Trimming stripped 2 bases from V and 3 bases from J, with 23 bases between. The CDR3 loop is CASSLSLRYDSLYTGELFF. Written as DNA, the CDR3 is TGCGCCAGCAGCTTATCGCTCAGATATGACAGTCTTTACACCGGGGAGCTGTTTTTT.

The chain joins TRBV10-3 to TRBJ2-5, with D perhaps TRBD2 (7 bases). Germline assignment: CDR1 ENHRY and CDR2 SYGVKD. There are 16 residues in the CDR3. The V gene lost 3 bases and the J gene lost 5 bases, with 19 bases spanning the gap. This CDR3 reads CAISDPAAGAGETQYF. CDR3 DNA: TGTGCCATCAGTGATCCTGCTGCGGGGGCAGGGGAGACCCAGTACTTC.